This record covers a single T cell receptor (beta chain). These data originate in a study of blood T cell repertoires in COVID-19. TCRdb's table, derived via immunoSEQ multiplex PCR, lists solely in-frame clones and lacks some. The table has 200,000 to 300,000 clones, about 90% seen once. The CDR3 is 17 residues long. Seattle cases were enrolled at active infection and followed longitudinally. Sequencing used peripheral blood. The chain joins TRBV7-5 to TRBJ1-6; the table's D call, TRBD1, has no DNA check behind it. TRBV7-5 corresponds to a pseudogene. The clonotype originates from a man aged 25 to 40 with COVID-19, enrolled during active disease. In DNA form, the CDR3 reads TGTGTCAGAAGCCATACGACGGCCGGGACATTGAATTCACCCCTCCACTTT. It yields the protein CVRSHTTAGTLNSPLHF.